This entry lists 5 T cell receptor beta chains sequenced from one sample in a study of blood T cell repertoires in COVID-19. This table comes from immunoSEQ multiplex PCR, and its TCRdb copy is limited to in-frame clones, with some not included. The table shows 150,000 to 200,000 clones, with under 85% occurring only once. Sample: PBMCs or T cells enriched from blood (not recorded which). These receptors were taken from a man over 45 who had recovered from COVID-19.

The CDR3 reads CASSEGTRGAGELFF. CDR3 in DNA: TGTGCCAGCAGTGAAGGGACTAGGGGGGCCGGGGAGCTGTTTTTT. J is TRBJ2-2 and V is TRBV6-1; D is possibly TRBD2 (7 bases). V was clipped by 1 base and J by 6 bases, with 12 bases between them. The germline CDR1 and CDR2 sequences are MNHNS and SASEGT. The CDR3 contains 15 residues.

The V gene is TRBV7-2, the J gene TRBJ2-5, with D possibly being TRBD2 (6 bases). V lost 6 bases, J lost 9 bases, and 20 bases lay in between. Germline V gives CDR1 SGHTA, CDR2 FQGNSA. The CDR3 covers 14 residues. The CDR3 protein is CASRQNVGGEAQYF. CDR3 nucleotides: TGTGCCAGCAGGCAAAACGTGGGCGGGGAGGCCCAGTACTTC.

There are a few counts of this clone. The V and J genes are TRBV19 and TRBJ1-1; 9 nucleotides line up with TRBD1. With 6 bases clipped from V and 4 bases from J, the junction kept 15 bases outside the gene matches. The germline V gene has CDR1 LNHDA and CDR2 SQIVND (reference sequence). The CDR3 is 17 residues long. This CDR3 reads CASRSHPGQGGSTEAFF. DNA for the CDR3: TGTGCCAGTAGGTCTCACCCGGGACAGGGAGGGAGCACTGAAGCTTTCTTT.

V gene TRBV11-1 combines with J gene TRBJ2-4; D remains unclear. V was pared by 3 bases and J by 2 bases, with 5 bases between. The CDR3 covers 13 residues. Per the germline V gene, CDR1 is SGHAT and CDR2 is FQDESV (reference sequence). The CDR3 DNA reads TGTGCCAGCAGCTTGAGGACCAAAAACATTCAGTACTTC. Its translation: CASSLRTKNIQYF. The full variable domain, its missing parts supplied by reference TRBV11-1 and TRBJ2-4, is EAEVAQSPRYKITEKSQAVAFWCDPISGHATLYWYRQILGQGPELLVQFQDESVVDDSQLPKDRFSAERLKGVDSTLKIQPAELGDSAMYLCASSLRTKNIQYFGAGTRLSVL.

V gene TRBV7-9 combines with J gene TRBJ1-1, with D tentatively TRBD1 (6 bases). The germline V gene encodes CDR1 SEHNR and CDR2 FQNEAQ (reference sequence). V lost 5 bases and J 4 bases, leaving 23 bases between the germline ends. CDR3 length: 17 amino acids. CDR3 sequence: CASSRLKQGFGATEAFF. CDR3 DNA sequence: TGTGCCAGCAGCCGCTTAAAACAGGGTTTCGGGGCCACTGAAGCTTTCTTT.